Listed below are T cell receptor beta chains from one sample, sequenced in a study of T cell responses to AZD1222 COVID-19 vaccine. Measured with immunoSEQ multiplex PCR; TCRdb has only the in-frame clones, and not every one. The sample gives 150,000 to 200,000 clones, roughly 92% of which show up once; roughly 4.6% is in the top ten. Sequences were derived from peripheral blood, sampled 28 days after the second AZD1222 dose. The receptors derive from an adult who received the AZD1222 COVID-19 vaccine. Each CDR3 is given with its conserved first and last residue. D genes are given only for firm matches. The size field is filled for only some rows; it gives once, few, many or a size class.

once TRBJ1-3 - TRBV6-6 CASSRDLSGNTIYF TGTGCCAGCAGCCGCGACCTCTCTGGAAACACCATATATTTT
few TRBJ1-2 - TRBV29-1 CSVVLGNYGYTF TGCAGCGTTGTTCTTGGGAACTATGGCTACACCTTC
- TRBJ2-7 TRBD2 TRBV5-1 CASSLAGTSYEQYF TGCGCCAGCAGCTTAGCGGGAACCTCCTACGAGCAGTACTTC
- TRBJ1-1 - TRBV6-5 CASSYFAGRSEAFF TGTGCCAGCAGTTACTTCGCAGGGAGGTCGGAAGCTTTCTTT
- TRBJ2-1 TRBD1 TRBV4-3 CASSQPGQGQPVEQFF TGCGCCAGCAGCCAACCAGGACAGGGGCAGCCGGTGGAGCAGTTCTTC
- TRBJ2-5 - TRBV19 CASSTFPGETQYF TGTGCCAGTAGTACCTTCCCTGGGGAGACCCAGTACTTC
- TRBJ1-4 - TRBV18 CASSPGGATNEKLFF TGTGCCAGCTCCCCGGGGGGCGCAACTAATGAAAAACTGTTTTTT
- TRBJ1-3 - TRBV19 CASSIVNTVSGNTIYF TGTGCCAGTAGTATCGTGAACACGGTCTCTGGAAACACCATATATTTT
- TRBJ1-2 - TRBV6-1 CASSEQGYGYTF TGTGCCAGCAGTGAACAAGGGTATGGCTACACCTTC
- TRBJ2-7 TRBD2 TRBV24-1 CATSDFGSSGSYEQYF TGTGCCACCAGTGATTTTGGGTCTAGCGGGAGTTACGAGCAGTACTTC
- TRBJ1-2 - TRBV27 CASSYSGGGYGYTF TGTGCCAGCAGTTATTCGGGAGGCGGCTATGGCTACACCTTC
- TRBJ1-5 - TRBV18 CASSPPGPGWPQHF TGTGCCAGCTCACCACCGGGTCCAGGGTGGCCCCAGCATTTT
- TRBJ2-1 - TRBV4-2 CASSQVVGGASYNEQFF TGTGCCAGCAGCCAAGTTGTCGGCGGGGCCTCCTACAATGAGCAGTTCTTC
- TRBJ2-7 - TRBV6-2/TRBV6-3 CASSYASYEQYF TGTGCCAGCAGTTACGCATCCTACGAGCAGTACTTC
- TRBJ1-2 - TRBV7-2 CASSYGQNYGYTF TGTGCCAGCAGCTATGGACAGAACTATGGCTACACCTTC
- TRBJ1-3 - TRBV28 CASSLDLGNTIYF TGTGCCAGCAGTTTGGACCTGGGAAACACCATATATTTT
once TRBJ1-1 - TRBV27 CASSLSLQNTEAFF TGTGCCAGCAGTTTAAGCTTACAGAACACTGAAGCTTTCTTT
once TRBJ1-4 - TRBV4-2 CASSQAGSTGEKLFF TGTGCCAGCAGCCAAGCCGGGTCCACAGGTGAAAAACTGTTTTTT
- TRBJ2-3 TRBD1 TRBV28 CASRNRDRGRPDTQYF TGTGCCAGCAGAAACCGGGACAGGGGGCGCCCAGATACGCAGTATTTT
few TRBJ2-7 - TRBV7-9 CASSPRGGGNSYEQYF TGTGCCAGCAGCCCGAGAGGAGGGGGGAACTCCTACGAGCAGTACTTC
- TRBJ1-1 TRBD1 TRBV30 CAWTGGYTEAFF TGTGCCTGGACAGGGGGCTACACTGAAGCTTTCTTT
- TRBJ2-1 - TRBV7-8 CASSLERNNEQFF TGTGCCAGCAGCTTAGAAAGAAACAATGAGCAGTTCTTC
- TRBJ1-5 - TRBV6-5 CASSNGQINQPQHF TGTGCCAGCAGCAACGGACAGATCAATCAGCCCCAGCATTTT
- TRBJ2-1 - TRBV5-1 CASSLSGEPGGNEQFF TGCGCCAGCAGCTTATCAGGGGAACCCGGCGGCAATGAGCAGTTCTTC
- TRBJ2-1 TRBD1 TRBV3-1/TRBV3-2 CASSRLQGNEQFF TGTGCCAGCAGCCGACTACAGGGGAATGAGCAGTTCTTC
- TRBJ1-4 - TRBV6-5 CASSDTSTNEKLFF TGTGCCAGCAGCGACACTTCAACTAATGAAAAACTGTTTTTT
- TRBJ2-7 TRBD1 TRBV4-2 CASSQVLGTGAYEQYF TGTGCCAGCAGCCAAGTCCTTGGGACAGGGGCCTACGAGCAGTACTTC
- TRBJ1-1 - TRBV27 CASTTGLSNTEAFF TGTGCCAGCACTACCGGACTGTCGAACACTGAAGCTTTCTTT
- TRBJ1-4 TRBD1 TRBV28 CASSTPFGDRERRNEKLFF TGTGCCAGCAGTACTCCCTTCGGGGACAGGGAAAGGCGTAATGAAAAACTGTTTTTT
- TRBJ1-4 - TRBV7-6 CASSGGEEPTALEEKLFF TGTGCCAGCAGCGGAGGGGAGGAACCGACAGCCTTGGAAGAAAAACTGTTTTTT
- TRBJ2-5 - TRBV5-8 CASSSRSLAQETQYF TGTGCCAGCAGCTCTAGGTCCCTGGCTCAAGAGACCCAGTACTTC
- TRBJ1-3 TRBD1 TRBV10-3 CAISQGVGNTIYF TGTGCCATATCACAGGGGGTCGGAAACACCATATATTTT
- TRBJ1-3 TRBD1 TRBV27 CASSPRGRGNTIYF TGTGCCAGCAGCCCCAGGGGGCGCGGAAACACCATATATTTT
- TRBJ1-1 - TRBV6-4 CASSDSPDTEAFF TGTGCCAGCAGTGACTCTCCGGATACTGAAGCTTTCTTT
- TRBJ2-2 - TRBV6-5 CASSYGRADTGELFF TGTGCCAGCAGTTACGGCAGGGCGGACACCGGGGAGCTGTTTTTT
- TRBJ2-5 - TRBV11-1 CASSLALGPSRETQYF TGTGCCAGCAGCTTAGCGCTGGGTCCCTCGAGGGAGACCCAGTACTTC
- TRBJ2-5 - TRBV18 CASSPRPETQYF TGTGCCAGCTCACCACGGCCAGAGACCCAGTACTTC
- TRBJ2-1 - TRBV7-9 CASSLAGPHNEQFF TGTGCCAGCAGCTTGGCAGGGCCCCACAATGAGCAGTTCTTC
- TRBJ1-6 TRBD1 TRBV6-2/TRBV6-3 CASSYPKDRGMGSPLHF TGTGCCAGCAGTTACCCTAAAGACAGGGGTATGGGATCACCCCTCCACTTT
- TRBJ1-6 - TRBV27 CATQDRNSPLHF TGTGCCACCCAGGATCGCAATTCACCCCTCCACTTT
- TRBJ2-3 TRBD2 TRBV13 CASSGGTSGFTDTQYF TGTGCCAGCAGCGGAGGGACTAGCGGTTTCACAGATACGCAGTATTTT
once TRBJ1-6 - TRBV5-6 CASSGNSPLHF TGTGCCAGCAGCGGTAATTCACCCCTCCACTTT